These 25 T cell receptor beta chains share one sample of origin, sequenced in a study of CD8 T cells in Susac syndrome. Roughly 0.45 to 1 ug RNA was reverse transcribed with random hexamers. MiXCR was run by TCRdb on the immunoSEQ multiplex PCR reads, yielding one entry per CDR3 protein. The sample gives more than 200,000 distinct CDR3 sequences, 90% to 95% of which show up once; 0.06% to 0.08% is in the top ten. Material: CD4+ T cells from PBMCs. The receptors come from a human donor with multiple sclerosis.

This clonotype was recorded only once. J is TRBJ1-2 and V is TRBV18; 7 nucleotides match TRBD1. The length of the CDR3 is 14 residues. Germline V CDR1 and CDR2: KGHSH, LQKENI. V shed 4 bases, J shed 4 bases, and the junction held 6 bases outside the gene matches. CDR3 DNA sequence: TGTGCCAGCTCACTGGGCAGGGGGACCTATGGCTACACCTTC. Its translation is CASSLGRGTYGYTF.

CDR3 protein: CASSLPSYNEQFF. The CDR3 DNA is TGTGCCAGCAGTCTTCCCTCCTACAATGAGCAGTTCTTC. This rearrangement joins TRBV2 to TRBJ2-1; the D is unclear. CDR1 is SNHLY and CDR2 is FYNNEI in the germline V gene. The CDR3 is made up of 13 amino acids. V was trimmed by 5 bases and J by 0 bases, leaving 5 bases between them. The full variable domain, its missing parts supplied by reference TRBV2 and TRBJ2-1, is EPEVTQTPSHQVTQMGQEVILRCVPISNHLYFYWYRQILGQKVEFLVSFYNNEISEKSEIFDDQFSVERPDGSNFTLKIRSTKLEDSAMYFCASSLPSYNEQFFGPGTRLTVL.

V is TRBV19 and J is TRBJ2-2; weak D call: TRBD1 (6 bases). The germline CDR1 and CDR2 sequences are LNHDA and SQIVND (reference sequence). Trimming took off 2 bases at V and 4 bases at J, with 14 bases between the two ends. The CDR3 runs to 16 residues. CDR3 region: CASSIRGARGTGELFF. The CDR3 DNA reads as TGTGCCAGTAGTATAAGAGGGGCCAGGGGCACCGGGGAGCTGTTTTTT.

The V call is TRBV12-5, the J call TRBJ1-1; D is possibly TRBD1 (5 bases). This CDR3 is 15 amino acids long. V was shortened by 0 bases and J by 6 bases, with 14 bases between the two germline ends. Germline V CDR1 and CDR2: LGHNT, FRNRAP. This chain's CDR3 is CASGLVLGRTAEAFF. The CDR3 DNA reads TGTGCTAGTGGTTTGGTACTGGGGCGGACGGCTGAAGCTTTCTTT.

CDR3 nucleotide sequence: TGTGCCACCAGGCCGGGGGACAGGTGCGTGAACACTGAAGCTTTCTTT. Amino acids: CATRPGDRCVNTEAFF. The genes are TRBV24-1 and TRBJ1-1, with 8 bases matching TRBD1. The CDR3 sequence is 16 residues long. Germline V gene sequence: CDR1 KGHDR, CDR2 SFDVKD. After removal of 7 bases from V and 0 bases from J, the junction contained 9 bases not matched to a gene.

This clonotype was found once. V usage is TRBV5-5 and J usage is TRBJ2-1; TRBD1 matches 10 bases. The CDR3 spans 15 residues. CDR1 and CDR2 (germline): SGHKS, YYEKEE (reference sequence). The V gene end was trimmed by 5 bases and the J gene end by 3 bases; junction bases not matched to a gene: 5. The CDR3 loop reads CASRAGTGDYNEQFF. In DNA, the CDR3 is TGTGCCAGCAGGGCCGGGACAGGGGACTACAATGAGCAGTTCTTC.

The V call is TRBV20-1, the J call TRBJ2-5; D is possibly TRBD1 or TRBD2 (6 bases each). The V and J ends lost 0 bases and 5 bases respectively, with 13 bases between them. Germline loops: CDR1 DFQATT, CDR2 SNEGSKA (reference sequence). This CDR3 is 14 amino acids long. Here the CDR3 reads CSARDDGGRETQYF. In nucleotides, the CDR3 is TGCAGTGCTAGAGATGACGGGGGCAGGGAGACCCAGTACTTC.

The chain links TRBV12-3 or TRBV12-4 to TRBJ2-4; 8 nucleotides line up with TRBD2. The CDR3 consists of 17 residues. The V and J ends lost 3 bases and 7 bases, in that order; junction bases with no gene match: 14. The CDR3 protein is CASSFEPRGTSENIQYF. The CDR3 DNA is TGTGCCAGCAGTTTCGAGCCGCGAGGGACTAGTGAGAACATTCAGTACTTC.

J is TRBJ2-3 and V is TRBV5-4; unclear D gene. Germline lookup yields CDR1 SGHNT and CDR2 YYREEE (reference sequence). The CDR3 runs to 12 residues. Trimming left V 7 bases short and J 3 bases short, with 9 bases between. Here the CDR3 DNA reads TGTGCCAGCGCCAGCAGTACAGATACGCAGTATTTT. Its protein is CASASSTDTQYF.

The CDR3 reads CASSLATGQQNIQYF. The DNA for the CDR3 is TGTGCCAGCAGCCTGGCCACGGGACAACAAAACATTCAGTACTTC. The J gene is TRBJ2-4, the V gene TRBV13, with TRBD1 as a possible D gene (6 bases). V was pared by 5 bases and J by 5 bases, with 16 bases between. The CDR3 length is 15 residues. Germline V gene data show CDR1 as PRHDT and CDR2 as FYEKMQ (reference sequence).

The chain joins TRBV27 to TRBJ1-5; D might be TRBD1 (5 bases). The V gene lost 3 bases and the J gene lost 5 bases, with 11 bases spanning the gap. Per the germline V gene, CDR1 is MNHEY and CDR2 is SMNVEV (reference sequence). The CDR3 contains 14 residues. The CDR3 is CASSFAGKDQPQHF. CDR3 nucleotide sequence: TGTGCCAGCAGTTTTGCAGGGAAGGATCAGCCCCAGCATTTT.

The chain is built from TRBV20-1 and TRBJ2-5; 7 nucleotides line up with TRBD1. CDR3 length: 12 amino acids. In germline, CDR1 is DFQATT, CDR2 SNEGSKA (reference sequence). J lost 4 bases, V lost 5 bases, and 4 bases had no gene match. Written as DNA, the CDR3 is TGCAGTGCTTTCGACAGGGTAGAGACCCAGTACTTC. Residues: CSAFDRVETQYF.

This clonotype is a singleton in its sample. The V call is TRBV19, the J call TRBJ1-5, with TRBD1 identical over 7 bases. This CDR3 is built from 15 residues. Germline trimming cut 8 bases from V and 7 bases from J; bases unmatched to any gene: 14. CDR1 is LNHDA and CDR2 is SQIVND in the germline V gene (reference sequence). The CDR3: CASGNRYRGGQPQHF. The CDR3 DNA is TGTGCCAGTGGGAACCGGTACAGGGGCGGACAGCCCCAGCATTTT.

The chain recombines TRBV5-1 with TRBJ2-1; the D is unclear. The CDR3 extends over 15 amino acids. V was shortened by 0 bases and J by 5 bases, with 12 bases between the two germline ends. Germline CDR1 is SGHRS and CDR2 is YFSETQ. The DNA for the CDR3 is TGCGCCAGCAGCTTGGCCCTGAACCCTAACAATGAGCAGTTCTTC. Translation gives CASSLALNPNNEQFF.

The chain carries TRBV29-1 and TRBJ1-2; TRBD1 agrees at 12 bases. Germline values: CDR1 SQVTM, CDR2 ANQGSEA. The CDR3 runs to 15 residues. V gave up 3 bases and J gave up 4 bases; unmatched junction bases: 6. Written as DNA, the CDR3 is TGCAGCGTTGAGTTGGGGACAGGGGGCCTCTATGGCTACACCTTC. It is translated as CSVELGTGGLYGYTF.

The chain combines TRBV4-1 with TRBJ1-1; possibly TRBD1 for D (5 bases). Germline assignment: CDR1 MGHRA and CDR2 YSYEKL. The CDR3 runs to 19 residues. The germline V and J ends were trimmed by 2 bases and 0 bases, with 22 bases remaining between them. As DNA, the CDR3 is TGCGCCAGCAGCCAAAACCAATGGGGAGGGGAGATCATGAACACTGAAGCTTTCTTT. It is translated as CASSQNQWGGEIMNTEAFF.

V gene TRBV30 combines with J gene TRBJ2-7; 12 nucleotides line up with TRBD2. This CDR3 region has 17 residues. Germline CDR1 is GTSNPN and CDR2 is SVGIG (reference sequence). The V and J ends lost 2 bases and 1 base, in that order; junction bases with no gene match: 9. This CDR3 reads CAWSPARLAGDSYEQYV. CDR3 DNA: TGTGCCTGGAGTCCCGCCCGACTAGCGGGAGATTCCTACGAGCAGTACGTC.

The rearrangement uses TRBV29-1 and TRBJ1-1; D uncertain. Looked up from germline, CDR1 is SQVTM and CDR2 is ANQGSEA. V was trimmed by 6 bases and J by 6 bases, leaving 14 bases between them. The CDR3 length is 12 residues. DNA of the CDR3: TGCAGCGTCCGACGCGTCGGGTCTGAAGCTTTCTTT. This gives the protein CSVRRVGSEAFF.

The chain has TRBV15 and TRBJ2-5, with D uncertain. In germline, CDR1 is LNHNV, CDR2 YYDKDF (reference sequence). Trimming pared 0 bases from V and 4 bases from J, leaving 6 bases between. This CDR3 region has 13 residues. The CDR3 DNA sequence: TGTGCCACCAGCAGAGATATTCTAGAGACCCAGTACTTC. It encodes CATSRDILETQYF.

The CDR3: CASSLGLEYNEQFF. CDR3 nucleotides: TGTGCCAGCAGCTTAGGACTGGAATACAATGAGCAGTTCTTC. The chain carries TRBV7-3 and TRBJ2-1; D is perhaps TRBD2 (5 bases). Germline values: CDR1 SGHTA, CDR2 FQGTGA. The V gene lost 2 bases and the J gene lost 4 bases, with 9 bases spanning the gap. The CDR3 consists of 14 residues.

This sequence joins TRBV7-9 and TRBJ2-7, with 8 bases matching TRBD1. V lost 5 bases to trimming and J lost 4 bases; unmatched junction nucleotides: 1. Germline V lookup: CDR1 SEHNR, CDR2 FQNEAQ (reference sequence). The CDR3 consists of 12 residues. CDR3 nucleotide sequence: TGTGCCAGCAGCGGGACAGGATACGAGCAGTACGTC. Translated: CASSGTGYEQYV.

This clonotype was counted once. V is TRBV5-1 and J is TRBJ2-1; D perhaps matches TRBD1 (6 bases). The CDR3 covers 20 residues. The V and J ends lost 0 bases and 0 bases respectively, with 22 bases between them. Germline CDR1 is SGHRS and CDR2 is YFSETQ. In DNA, the CDR3 is TGCGCCAGCAGCTTGGCAGCTTTCTCAGGGGCGCCGAGCTCCTACAATGAGCAGTTCTTC. Its protein product is CASSLAAFSGAPSSYNEQFF. The whole variable domain, filled in from reference TRBV5-1 and TRBJ2-1, reads KAGVTQTPRYLIKTRGQQVTLSCSPISGHRSVSWYQQTPGQGLQFLFEYFSETQRNKGNFPGRFSGRQFSNSRSEMNVSTLELGDSALYLCASSLAAFSGAPSSYNEQFFGPGTRLTVL.

The CDR3: CSAPGAGAGSYNEQFF. CDR3 bases: TGCAGTGCCCCAGGTGCGGGCGCGGGCTCCTACAATGAGCAGTTCTTC. The chain is built from TRBV20-1 and TRBJ2-1; maybe TRBD2 (5 bases). Per germline, CDR1 DFQATT and CDR2 SNEGSKA (reference sequence). V was shortened by 6 bases and J by 0 bases, with 18 bases between the two germline ends. CDR3 length equals 16 residues.

The genes are TRBV7-2 and TRBJ2-1; tentatively, D is TRBD1 (6 bases). The ends were cut back, 2 bases at V and 6 bases at J, with 14 bases in the middle. CDR3 length equals 15 residues. Per germline, CDR1 SGHTA and CDR2 FQGNSA. The CDR3 loop reads CASSLTPLTGNEQFF. CDR3 coding DNA: TGTGCCAGCAGCTTAACCCCACTGACAGGCAATGAGCAGTTCTTC.

CDR3 residues: CASSELTGGFQETQYF. Written as DNA, the CDR3 is TGTGCCAGCAGTGAGTTGACGGGAGGGTTCCAAGAGACCCAGTACTTC. The chain joins TRBV6-1 to TRBJ2-5; 8 bases line up with TRBD2. Losses at the gene ends were 3 bases for V and 1 base for J; bases not matched to a gene: 7. Germline V gives CDR1 MNHNS, CDR2 SASEGT. The CDR3 is 16 residues long.